Listed here are 19 T cell receptor beta chains from one sample, sequenced in a study of CD8+ T cells in alopecia areata. Extraction of RNA preceded its reverse transcription into cDNA, which served as the sequencing template. TCRdb keeps only in-frame clones here, not all; method: immunoSEQ multiplex PCR. The table shows around 160,000 clones, with about 87% occurring only once. The sample was CD8+ T cells sorted from blood, taken at week 0. The receptor set was obtained from a human donor with alopecia areata.

This chain connects TRBV7-9 to TRBJ2-1; possibly TRBD1 for D (5 bases). CDR1 and CDR2 (germline): SEHNR, FQNEAQ (reference sequence). V was clipped by 1 base and J by 8 bases, with 9 bases between them. The CDR3 runs 13 residues. Here the CDR3 DNA reads TGTGCCAGCAGCTTAGTCAGGGAATATGAGCAGTTCTTC. This translates into CASSLVREYEQFF.

This chain uses TRBV5-1 with TRBJ2-1, with 7 positions matching TRBD1. Germline values: CDR1 SGHRS, CDR2 YFSETQ. Trimming removed 7 bases from V and 5 bases from J; junction bases left unmatched: 12. The CDR3 has 15 residues. The CDR3 coding sequence is TGCGCCAGCCGACCTTGGGACAGCCTCAACAATGAGCAGTTCTTC. As protein: CASRPWDSLNNEQFF.

Concerning this clone: Different DNA sequences within this sample yield the same CDR3. The chain combines TRBV27 with TRBJ2-3; D is unclear. The CDR3 length is 12 residues. Per the germline V gene, CDR1 is MNHEY and CDR2 is SMNVEV (reference sequence). With 6 bases removed from V and 0 bases from J, the gap between germline ends came to 4 bases. This chain's CDR3 is CASSHSTDTQYF. The CDR3 nucleotides read TGTGCCAGCAGCCACAGCACAGATACGCAGTATTTT.

The gene calls are TRBV2 and TRBJ2-4; D is uncertain. The germline V gene encodes CDR1 SNHLY and CDR2 FYNNEI. The CDR3 covers 15 residues. Deletions cut 1 base from V and 0 bases from J, with 7 bases between. The CDR3 is CASSEETLAKNIQYF. The CDR3 nucleotides read TGTGCCAGCAGTGAAGAGACTCTAGCCAAAAACATTCAGTACTTC.

This clone was seen once. J is TRBJ2-2 and V is TRBV4-1, with 7 nucleotides matching TRBD1. The junction had 6 bases not matched to a gene; V was cut back by 4 bases and J by 4 bases. Germline assignment: CDR1 MGHRA and CDR2 YSYEKL. The CDR3 is 15 residues long. In DNA, the CDR3 is TGCGCCAGCAGCCCCTCACAGGGGTTCACCGGGGAGCTGTTTTTT. The encoded protein is CASSPSQGFTGELFF.

V and J are TRBV19 and TRBJ1-1, with D possibly matching TRBD1 (5 bases). The germline CDR1 and CDR2 sequences are LNHDA and SQIVND (reference sequence). V dropped 6 bases and J dropped 1 base, with 9 bases sitting between them. The CDR3 contains 13 residues. CDR3 in amino acids: CASRKQENTEAFF. In DNA, the CDR3 is TGTGCCAGTAGAAAACAGGAGAACACTGAAGCTTTCTTT.

This chain connects TRBV18 to TRBJ2-3; 10 bases are shared with TRBD1. V shed 3 bases, J shed 1 base, and the junction held 7 bases outside the gene matches. CDR3 length: 17 residues. Germline values: CDR1 KGHSH, CDR2 LQKENI. As DNA, the CDR3 is TGTGCCAGCTCACCTACACCCGGGACAGGGGGCACAGATACGCAGTATTTT. This sequence encodes CASSPTPGTGGTDTQYF.

The J gene is TRBJ2-1, the V gene TRBV13; D uncertain. Trimming stripped 1 base from V and 3 bases from J, with 7 bases between. The CDR3 loop spans 14 amino acids. CDR1 and CDR2 from the germline V gene are PRHDT and FYEKMQ (reference sequence). CDR3 residues: CASSLAAVYNEQFF. CDR3 in DNA: TGTGCCAGCAGCTTAGCAGCAGTCTACAATGAGCAGTTCTTC.

This clone was observed once. The rearrangement links TRBV6-5 to TRBJ2-7, with D maybe TRBD1 (6 bases). Germline V lookup: CDR1 MNHEY, CDR2 SVGAGI. The CDR3 has 13 residues. The V and J ends lost 5 bases and 5 bases respectively, with 13 bases between them. The CDR3: CASSLRGSDEQYF. CDR3 coding DNA: TGTGCCAGCAGTCTCAGGGGTTCTGACGAGCAGTACTTC.

The V gene is TRBV5-1, the J gene TRBJ2-1, with 9 positions matching TRBD2. J gave up 0 bases and V 0 bases, and 4 bases lay outside the gene matches. The CDR3 is 17 amino acids. Germline V gives CDR1 SGHRS, CDR2 YFSETQ. CDR3 nucleotides: TGCGCCAGCAGCTTGGCCCCTAGCGGGAACTCCTACAATGAGCAGTTCTTC. Its protein is CASSLAPSGNSYNEQFF.

This sequence joins TRBV11-2 and TRBJ2-7, with TRBD2 identical over 8 bases. Looked up from germline, CDR1 is SGHAT and CDR2 is FQNNGV. The CDR3 is 11 residues long. V was pared by 10 bases and J by 7 bases, with 6 bases of the junction left unmatched. The CDR3 DNA reads TGTGCCACCCGGGGGGGAGGGGAGCAGTACTTC. Protein: CATRGGGEQYF. The full variable domain, its missing parts supplied by reference TRBV11-2 and TRBJ2-7, is EAGVAQSPRYKIIEKRQSVAFWCNPISGHATLYWYQQILGQGPKLLIQFQNNGVVDDSQLPKDRFSAERLKGVDSTLKIQPAKLEDSAVYLCATRGGGEQYFGPGTRLTVT.

The V gene is TRBV19, the J gene TRBJ2-2, with D perhaps TRBD1 or TRBD2 (5 bases each). The CDR3 contains 14 residues. Looked up from germline, CDR1 is LNHDA and CDR2 is SQIVND (reference sequence). V lost 3 bases and J 0 bases, leaving 5 bases between the germline ends. The CDR3 nucleotides are TGTGCCAGTAGTATGGGGGCGAACACCGGGGAGCTGTTTTTT. Translated, it gives CASSMGANTGELFF.

The chain has TRBV5-4 and TRBJ2-7; possible D gene TRBD1, 6 bases. The CDR3 has 12 amino acids. CDR1 is SGHNT and CDR2 is YYREEE in the germline V gene (reference sequence). V lost 2 bases and J 6 bases, leaving 9 bases between the germline ends. CDR3 in DNA: TGTGCCAGCAGCTTCCAGGGGACCGAGCAGTACTTC. It encodes CASSFQGTEQYF.

A few counts support this clone. V usage is TRBV7-2 and J usage is TRBJ1-1, with D possibly matching TRBD1 (5 bases). The CDR3 consists of 14 residues. The germline CDR1 and CDR2 sequences are SGHTA and FQGNSA. Between the trimmed V and J ends, which lost 3 bases and 4 bases, there was a span of 12 bases. DNA for the CDR3: TGTGCCAGCAGCTTCGAGGGGAAGGGCACTGAAGCTTTCTTT. Its translation: CASSFEGKGTEAFF.

The rearrangement links TRBV6-1 to TRBJ2-7, with a tentative D call TRBD1 (6 bases). CDR3 length: 15 residues. The V gene lost 2 bases and the J gene lost 4 bases, with 15 bases spanning the gap. Germline CDR1 and CDR2: MNHNS and SASEGT. The CDR3 loop reads CASSEIQGMTYEQYF. CDR3 DNA sequence: TGTGCCAGCAGTGAAATCCAGGGGATGACGTACGAGCAGTACTTC.

This chain links TRBV29-1 with TRBJ2-7; TRBD2 agrees at 7 bases. V trimming: 1 base; J trimming: 1 base; junction bases outside the gene matches: 4. Per the germline V gene, CDR1 is SQVTM and CDR2 is ANQGSEA. The CDR3 extends over 14 amino acids. CDR3 bases: TGCAGCGTTGAAGTGGCTAGCGGTTCCTACGAGCAGTACTTC. This gives the protein CSVEVASGSYEQYF.

Of note for this clone: Additional DNA sequences in this sample encode the identical CDR3. This sequence joins TRBV9 and TRBJ2-6; 7 positions match TRBD1. This CDR3 comprises 15 residues. Looked up from germline, CDR1 is SGDLS and CDR2 is YYNGEE. The J segment lost 0 bases and the V segment lost 3 bases, leaving 0 bases of the junction unmatched. The CDR3 here is CASSGTGSGANVLTF. CDR3 DNA sequence: TGTGCCAGCAGCGGGACAGGCTCTGGGGCCAACGTCCTGACTTTC.

The gene calls are TRBV19 and TRBJ1-1; D call uncertain. CDR3 length: 13 amino acids. Per germline, CDR1 LNHDA and CDR2 SQIVND (reference sequence). V was shortened by 3 bases and J by 0 bases, with 5 bases between the two germline ends. CDR3 amino acids: CASSISVNTEAFF. DNA of the CDR3: TGTGCCAGTAGTATCTCGGTGAACACTGAAGCTTTCTTT.

This clone was observed a single time. The chain is built from TRBV4-1 and TRBJ1-2, with D maybe TRBD1 (6 bases). Germline CDR1 reads MGHRA; CDR2 reads YSYEKL. The CDR3 loop spans 13 amino acids. V was shortened by 1 base and J by 5 bases, with 8 bases between the two germline ends. CDR3 bases: TGCGCCAGCAGCCAAGGGAGGGGGTATGGCTACACCTTC. It yields the protein CASSQGRGYGYTF.